Here is one TCR beta chain with its context. The same CDR3 arises from other DNA sequences in this sample as well. The data stem from a study of blood T cell repertoires in COVID-19. Study context: Acute and convalescent COVID-19 specimens originated in the United States, Italy and Spain. Sources were T cells, B-cell-depleted T cells, or PBMCs; the material itself was cDNA or gDNA.

Germline-derived CDR1 and CDR2 are LGHNA and YNFKEQ. This CDR3 region has 16 residues. Trimming at V came to 0 bases and at J to 4 bases, leaving 6 bases not matched to a gene. Authors' methods: Using reference gene primer amplification, nucleated cell counts were estimated. Clones were sequenced by immunoSEQ multiplex PCR, and TCRdb holds only the in-frame ones, with some missing. The DNA gave D and trimming, while V, J and clone size come from that table. Here the sample spans approximately 400,000 clones, 80% to 90% being singletons. V is TRBV4-2 and J is TRBJ2-3; the match to TRBD2 covers 8 bases. The TCR originated in a man aged 40-49 years with acute or convalescent COVID-19. The sample consisted of peripheral blood. CDR3 nucleotide sequence: TGTGCCAGCAGCCAAGAGCTAGCGGGCGGGGCAGATACGCAGTATTTT. It specifies CASSQELAGGADTQYF.